This T cell receptor beta chain originates from a study of T-cell memory formation after mild COVID-19. TCRdb called the 5' RACE reads again in MiXCR, with one record for every CDR3 protein. The data show about 140,000 distinct CDR3 sequences, around 25% seen once. Germline CDR1 reads SEHNR; CDR2 reads FQNEAQ (reference sequence). The V segment lost 3 bases and the J segment 4 bases; nucleotides outside the gene matches: 7. The CDR3 totals 16 residues. The chain combines TRBV7-9 with TRBJ2-7, with 12 bases identical to TRBD2. The sequencing input was PBMCs or a T cell subset sorted from them (not recorded which). The source is an adult woman who had mild COVID-19 (a few samples of this study predate the infection). Cell type and time point are not known. CDR3 protein: CASSFTLAGGPYEQYF. The DNA of the CDR3 is TGTGCCAGCAGCTTTACCCTAGCGGGAGGGCCGTACGAGCAGTACTTC.